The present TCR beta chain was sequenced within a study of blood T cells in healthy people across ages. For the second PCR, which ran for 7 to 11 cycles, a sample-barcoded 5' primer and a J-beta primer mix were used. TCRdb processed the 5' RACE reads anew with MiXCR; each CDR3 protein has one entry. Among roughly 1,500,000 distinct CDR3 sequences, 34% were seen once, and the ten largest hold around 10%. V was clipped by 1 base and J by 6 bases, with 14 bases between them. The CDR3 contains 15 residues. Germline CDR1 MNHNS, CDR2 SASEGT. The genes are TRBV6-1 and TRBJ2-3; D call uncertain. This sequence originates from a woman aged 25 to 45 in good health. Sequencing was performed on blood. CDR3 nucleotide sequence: TGTGCCAGCAGTGAAGGAGGTTTGGTTGCTGATACGCAGTATTTT. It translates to CASSEGGLVADTQYF.